These 28 T cell receptor beta chains came from one sample sequenced in a study of long-term antiretroviral therapy in people with HIV (dated 2022 in TCRdb). The immunoSEQ hsTCRB v3.0 assay was used at survey level resolution to sequence the TRB variable region. TCRdb limited this immuneACCESS table to in-frame rearrangements with V and J called. A share of clones is missing; checked studies link under half to unresolved V genes, and the rest is unexplained. Here the sample has more than 35,000 clones; roughly 94% occur a single time. The ten largest clonotypes hold 3.6% of the sample. The sample here was unsorted PBMCs, taken 4.1 years after starting antiretroviral therapy. The receptors were sampled from a woman aged 50 to 60 with HIV.

This clone was counted a single time. The chain joins TRBV9 to TRBJ1-2; no reliable D call. V was cut by 4 bases and J by 5 bases, with 15 bases left in between. Germline values: CDR1 SGDLS, CDR2 YYNGEE. The CDR3 consists of 14 residues. CDR3 region: CASSPSRVMYGYTF. The DNA of the CDR3 is TGTGCCAGCAGCCCCAGTAGGGTTATGTATGGCTACACCTTC.

The chain recombines TRBV11-2 with TRBJ2-3, with D perhaps matching TRBD2 (5 bases). This CDR3 is built from 14 residues. Germline V lookup: CDR1 SGHAT, CDR2 FQNNGV. Trimming cost V 6 bases and J 1 base, with 11 bases left between them. CDR3 sequence: CASRPRGGTDTQYF. DNA for the CDR3: TGTGCCAGCAGGCCCCGGGGAGGCACAGATACGCAGTATTTT.

The CDR3 sequence is CASSSPDRKETQYF. The DNA of the CDR3 is TGTGCCAGCAGCTCGCCGGACAGGAAAGAGACCCAGTACTTC. J is TRBJ2-5 and V is TRBV5-5; TRBD1 matches 7 bases. The CDR3 has 14 residues. V shed 3 bases and J 3 bases; nucleotides not matched to a gene: 5. The V gene's germline CDR1 is SGHKS and CDR2 YYEKEE (reference sequence).

This clone was seen only once. The chain couples TRBV7-9 to TRBJ2-7; 9 bases are a match to TRBD1. Germline trimming cut 1 base from V and 3 bases from J; bases unmatched to any gene: 7. The CDR3 is 16 residues long. CDR1 is SEHNR, CDR2 FQNEAQ, per germline (reference sequence). The CDR3: CASSLGFRTGDYEQYF. Here the CDR3 DNA reads TGTGCCAGCAGCTTAGGCTTTAGGACAGGGGACTACGAGCAGTACTTC.

The chain links TRBV2 to TRBJ1-3, with D unresolved. There are 13 residues in the CDR3. Germline V gene data show CDR1 as SNHLY and CDR2 as FYNNEI. V lost 7 bases to trimming and J lost 7 bases, with 14 bases between them. The CDR3 is CASMTQAYNTIYF. CDR3 nucleotides: TGTGCCAGCATGACGCAAGCCTACAACACCATATATTTT.

The chain links TRBV11-3 to TRBJ2-7; tentative D call: TRBD2 (6 bases). The CDR3 is 13 amino acids. Germline V gives CDR1 SGHNT, CDR2 YENEEA. The germline V and J ends were trimmed by 1 base and 6 bases, with 10 bases remaining between them. CDR3 loop: CASSLATGLEQYF. As DNA, the CDR3 is TGTGCCAGCAGCTTAGCTACGGGACTCGAGCAGTACTTC.

The chain recombines TRBV11-3 with TRBJ1-1; D unresolved. This CDR3 has 18 residues. Germline CDR1 and CDR2: SGHNT and YENEEA. V was clipped by 0 bases and J by 1 base, with 18 bases between them. Written as DNA, the CDR3 is TGTGCCAGCAGCTTAGATGGACTATGTGGACCGGAGAACACTGAAGCTTTCTTT. As protein: CASSLDGLCGPENTEAFF.

The chain combines TRBV4-1 with TRBJ2-1; D unclear. This CDR3 contains 16 residues. Germline V gene lookup returns CDR1 MGHRA and CDR2 YSYEKL. V lost 0 bases to trimming and J lost 0 bases, with 9 bases between them. CDR3 in amino acids: CASSQEGTLSYNEQFF. CDR3 sequence (DNA): TGCGCCAGCAGCCAAGAGGGCACCCTCTCCTACAATGAGCAGTTCTTC.

J is TRBJ1-1 and V is TRBV4-3; tentatively, D is TRBD1 (5 bases). The CDR3 is made up of 13 amino acids. Trimming left V 4 bases short and J 5 bases short, with 11 bases between. Per germline, CDR1 LGHNA and CDR2 YSLEER. The DNA for the CDR3 is TGCGCCAGCAGCCGCCAGGGATTTACTGAAGCTTTCTTT. Translated: CASSRQGFTEAFF.

The chain uses TRBV27 and TRBJ2-1; D possibly corresponds to TRBD2 (5 bases). CDR3 size: 16 residues. The germline V gene has CDR1 MNHEY and CDR2 SMNVEV (reference sequence). The ends were cut back, 2 bases at V and 0 bases at J, with 11 bases in the middle. CDR3 region: CASSLSGPNSYNEQFF. CDR3 nucleotides: TGTGCCAGCAGTTTAAGCGGCCCGAACTCCTACAATGAGCAGTTCTTC.

This clone was picked up one time. The rearrangement links TRBV29-1 to TRBJ2-1; TRBD2 might be the D (6 bases). Germline V gene lookup returns CDR1 SQVTM and CDR2 ANQGSEA. CDR3 length equals 13 residues. V lost 6 bases and J lost 0, with 9 bases in between. Here the CDR3 reads CSVGLISYNEQFF. The CDR3 DNA reads as TGCAGCGTGGGACTCATCTCCTACAATGAGCAGTTCTTC.

This sequence joins TRBV5-6 and TRBJ1-5, with a possible D match to TRBD1 (6 bases). The CDR3 runs 14 residues. V lost 4 bases to trimming and J lost 5 bases, with 13 bases between them. Germline V lookup: CDR1 SGHDT, CDR2 YYEEEE. The CDR3 region has the DNA TGTGCCAGCAGCCTCCACAGGGTCGATCAGCCCCAGCATTTT. Translated: CASSLHRVDQPQHF.

The chain uses TRBV2 and TRBJ1-6; D may be TRBD1 (6 bases). V was clipped by 4 bases and J by 2 bases, with 12 bases between them. The CDR3 consists of 16 residues. In germline, CDR1 is SNHLY, CDR2 FYNNEI. Here the CDR3 DNA reads TGTGCCAGCAGTGTTGGGGGCGCAACCTATAATTCACCCCTCCACTTT. Its translation is CASSVGGATYNSPLHF.

CDR3 sequence reads: CASSSPGNYEQYF. Here the CDR3 DNA reads TGTGCCAGCAGCTCCCCAGGTAACTACGAGCAGTACTTC. The chain joins TRBV7-9 to TRBJ2-7; D unresolved. With 4 bases removed from V and 3 bases from J, the gap between germline ends came to 10 bases. Germline V gene data show CDR1 as SEHNR and CDR2 as FQNEAQ (reference sequence). The length of the CDR3 is 13 residues.

This chain connects TRBV2 to TRBJ1-3; 7 nucleotides agree with TRBD1. J was trimmed by 1 base and V by 4 bases; bases with no gene match: 4. CDR1 is SNHLY and CDR2 is FYNNEI in the germline V gene. This CDR3 comprises 15 residues. Here the CDR3 reads CASSVSTGSGNTIYF. The CDR3 nucleotides are TGTGCCAGCAGTGTCTCGACAGGGTCTGGAAACACCATATATTTT.

The rearrangement joins TRBV11-3 to TRBJ2-2; 9 nucleotides align to TRBD1. The J segment lost 4 bases and the V segment lost 5 bases, leaving 5 bases of the junction unmatched. This CDR3 is built from 15 residues. Germline V gene lookup returns CDR1 SGHNT and CDR2 YENEEA. The CDR3 sequence: CASSLGQGSTGELFF. The CDR3 nucleotides read TGTGCCAGCAGCCTCGGACAGGGGAGCACCGGGGAGCTGTTTTTT.

The chain carries TRBV18 and TRBJ1-3; no clear D gene. V was pared by 3 bases and J by 1 base, with 16 bases between. CDR1 is KGHSH, CDR2 LQKENI, per germline. CDR3 length: 17 amino acids. For the CDR3, the DNA is TGTGCCAGCTCACCCTCGGGTTATACGGTTTCTGGAAACACCATATATTTT. Encoded protein: CASSPSGYTVSGNTIYF.

The chain has TRBV30 and TRBJ1-5; maybe TRBD1 (6 bases). There are 15 residues in the CDR3. Between the trimmed V and J ends, which lost 4 bases and 3 bases, there was a span of 16 bases. Germline values: CDR1 GTSNPN, CDR2 SVGIG (reference sequence). The CDR3 bases are TGTGCCTGGACTGAGGGGGGGAGGTTCAATCAGCCCCAGCATTTT. Its protein is CAWTEGGRFNQPQHF. Full variable domain (missing parts from reference TRBV30 and TRBJ1-5): SQTIHQWPATLVQPVGSPLSLECTVEGTSNPNLYWYRQAAGRGLQLLFYSVGIGQISSEVPQNLSASRPQDRQFILSSKKLLLSDSGFYLCAWTEGGRFNQPQHFGDGTRLSIL.

The CDR3 reads CASSGDRDQPQHF. The CDR3 DNA reads TGTGCCAGTAGTGGCGACAGGGATCAGCCCCAGCATTTT. V and J are TRBV19 and TRBJ1-5, with 7 bases aligning to TRBD1. The V gene end was trimmed by 5 bases and the J gene end by 5 bases; junction bases not matched to a gene: 3. The CDR3 is 13 residues long. CDR1 and CDR2 (germline): LNHDA, SQIVND (reference sequence).

The chain carries TRBV4-3 and TRBJ2-2; TRBD1 matches at 8 bases. Germline lookup yields CDR1 LGHNA and CDR2 YSLEER. J lost 0 bases, V lost 5 bases, and 5 bases had no gene match. The length of the CDR3 is 16 residues. CDR3 region: CASSANRGTNTGELFF. DNA for the CDR3: TGCGCCAGCAGCGCAAACAGGGGGACGAACACCGGGGAGCTGTTTTTT.

The chain is built from TRBV7-6 and TRBJ2-5, with TRBD1 matching over 8 bases. Germline CDR1 and CDR2: SGHVS and FNYEAQ. The CDR3 has 16 amino acids. J gave up 5 bases and V 0 bases, and 8 bases lay outside the gene matches. DNA for the CDR3: TGTGCCAGCAGCTTAGCTCGCCGACAGGGGATGGAGACCCAGTACTTC. Amino acid sequence: CASSLARRQGMETQYF.

The chain joins TRBV10-2 to TRBJ1-3; 9 bases fit TRBD1. V lost 6 bases and J lost 0; bases outside the gene matches: 6. This CDR3 has 16 amino acids. Germline assignment: CDR1 WSHSY and CDR2 SAAADI. The CDR3 loop is CASSRTGESSGNTIYF. CDR3 nucleotides: TGCGCCAGCAGCCGGACAGGGGAAAGCTCTGGAAACACCATATATTTT.

This rearrangement joins TRBV6-5 to TRBJ1-2, with D possibly matching TRBD1 (5 bases). V gave up 8 bases and J gave up 5 bases, with 18 bases separating them. Germline-derived CDR1 and CDR2 are MNHEY and SVGAGI. This CDR3 is built from 14 residues. CDR3 bases: TGTGCCAGCGGAACTGGTAGGGGCGGGTATGGCTACACCTTC. Translating it yields CASGTGRGGYGYTF.

The chain joins TRBV5-8 to TRBJ2-3; 10 bases agree with TRBD2. Germline V CDR1 and CDR2: SGHTS, YDEGEE. The CDR3 consists of 15 residues. Unmatched junction bases numbered 3, after V lost 3 bases and J lost 2 bases. The CDR3 region has the DNA TGTGCCAGCAGCTGGACTAGCGGATACACAGATACGCAGTATTTT. This translates into CASSWTSGYTDTQYF.

The rearrangement uses TRBV21-1 and TRBJ1-2; TRBD1, the table's D call, lacks a check against the DNA. TRBV21-1 is a documented pseudogene. The CDR3 spans 15 residues. The CDR3 region is CASSSRDRGVDGYTF. The CDR3 DNA reads as TGTGCCAGCAGCAGCCGGGACAGGGGGGTCGATGGCTACACCTTC.

The chain has TRBV4-1 and TRBJ1-1; D unclear. The CDR3 consists of 15 residues. The ends were cut back, 0 bases at V and 1 base at J, with 9 bases in the middle. Germline CDR1 is MGHRA and CDR2 is YSYEKL. CDR3 bases: TGCGCCAGCAGCCAAGATCGGAAGAAGAACACTGAAGCTTTCTTT. It translates to CASSQDRKKNTEAFF.

This sequence joins TRBV11-2 and TRBJ2-7; the match to TRBD1 covers 7 bases. V was pared by 0 bases and J by 9 bases, with 17 bases of the junction left unmatched. The CDR3 extends over 17 amino acids. Germline assignment: CDR1 SGHAT and CDR2 FQNNGV. The CDR3 here is CASSLDGTARNPTRQYF. The CDR3 region has the DNA TGTGCCAGCAGCTTAGATGGGACAGCAAGGAACCCTACGAGGCAGTACTTC. The full variable domain, its missing parts supplied by reference TRBV11-2 and TRBJ2-7, is EAGVAQSPRYKIIEKRQSVAFWCNPISGHATLYWYQQILGQGPKLLIQFQNNGVVDDSQLPKDRFSAERLKGVDSTLKIQPAKLEDSAVYLCASSLDGTARNPTRQYFGPGTRLTVT.

The V gene is TRBV4-1, the J gene TRBJ1-3; D not resolved. Germline CDR1 reads MGHRA; CDR2 reads YSYEKL. The CDR3 has 15 amino acids. The V gene lost 0 bases and the J gene lost 4 bases, with 10 bases spanning the gap. The CDR3 DNA follows: TGCGCCAGCAGCCAAGAAGGTTTAACAGGAAACACCATATATTTT. Amino acid sequence: CASSQEGLTGNTIYF.